A single sample gave rise to the 14 T cell receptor beta chains below, sequenced in a study of T-cell memory formation after mild COVID-19. TCRdb re-called the 5' RACE reads through MiXCR, storing one row per CDR3 protein. The sample records about 45,000 distinct CDR3 sequences, nearly 9.5% being singletons. The sequenced sample consisted of PBMCs or a T cell subset sorted from them (not recorded which). The receptors stem from an adult woman who had mild COVID-19 (a few samples of this study predate the infection). Cell type and time point are not known.

This clonotype was observed a few times. This clone may be a read error of a much larger clone one base away. The chain is built from TRBV20-1 and TRBJ2-2; D assignment may be TRBD1 or TRBD2 (5 bases each). This CDR3 region has 14 residues. CDR1 is DFQATT, CDR2 SNEGSKA, per germline (reference sequence). The CDR3 coding sequence is TGCAGTTCTAGAGATGGCAGGGAGAACGGGGAGCTGTTTTTT. This sequence encodes CSSRDGRENGELFF.

This clonotype was picked up many times. V and J are TRBV4-2 and TRBJ2-2; unclear D gene. This CDR3 region has 16 residues. Germline CDR1 LGHNA, CDR2 YNFKEQ. V shed 1 base and J shed 1 base, with 10 bases lying between them. CDR3 sequence reads: CASSQGDSRNTGELFF. In DNA, the CDR3 is TGTGCCAGCAGCCAAGGGGATAGCAGGAACACCGGGGAGCTGTTTTTT.

This clonotype was counted between two and nine times. The V gene is TRBV3-1, the J gene TRBJ1-2; no clear D. V was clipped by 3 bases and J by 2 bases, with 19 bases between them. Germline V lookup: CDR1 LGHDT, CDR2 YNNKEL (reference sequence). The CDR3 runs to 17 residues. CDR3 DNA sequence: TGTGCCAGCAGCCACCCCAGAGGACGAAGTCTGAACTATGGCTACACCTTC. The encoded protein is CASSHPRGRSLNYGYTF.

V and J are TRBV2 and TRBJ2-3; 8 bases match TRBD2. This CDR3 spans 13 amino acids. With V trimmed by 11 bases and J by 2 bases, 6 bases remained unmatched. The V gene's germline CDR1 is SNHLY and CDR2 FYNNEI. As DNA, the CDR3 is TGTGCCGGTAGCGGGGCCTCCACAGATACGCAGTATTTT. Amino acids: CAGSGASTDTQYF. The full variable domain, rest sourced from reference TRBV2 and TRBJ2-3, is EPEVTQTPSHQVTQMGQEVILRCVPISNHLYFYWYRQILGQKVEFLVSFYNNEISEKSEIFDDQFSVERPDGSNFTLKIRSTKLEDSAMYFCAGSGASTDTQYFGPGTRLTVL.

The table lists this clonotype with a few counts. CDR3 amino acids: CASSQQGAYEQYF. CDR3 nucleotides: TGTGCCAGCAGCCAACAAGGGGCCTACGAGCAGTACTTC. This chain uses TRBV3-1 with TRBJ2-7, with a possible D match to TRBD1 (5 bases). Germline V lookup: CDR1 LGHDT, CDR2 YNNKEL (reference sequence). CDR3 length: 13 amino acids. V dropped 2 bases and J dropped 2 bases, with 7 bases sitting between them.

This chain connects TRBV7-9 to TRBJ1-2, with 8 positions matching TRBD1. The V segment lost 5 bases and the J segment 2 bases; nucleotides outside the gene matches: 13. The CDR3 runs 17 residues. CDR1 SEHNR and CDR2 FQNEAQ come from the germline V gene (reference sequence). CDR3 nucleotides: TGTGCCAGCAGCCCAGGGGGCAACCGGGACAGGAACTATGGCTACACCTTC. Residues: CASSPGGNRDRNYGYTF.

The chain uses TRBV11-2 and TRBJ1-1, with D tentatively TRBD1 (6 bases). V lost 3 bases to trimming and J lost 8 bases, with 13 bases between them. The CDR3 spans 13 residues. The germline V gene encodes CDR1 SGHAT and CDR2 FQNNGV. The CDR3 nucleotides are TGTGCCAGCAGCTTGGCGGTCAGGGGCGAAGCTTTCTTT. Residues: CASSLAVRGEAFF.

This clonotype was detected a few times. A junction boundary mismatches the germline segment, possibly from a read error. The chain is built from TRBV7-6 and TRBJ2-2; TRBD1 is a possible D gene (5 bases). The CDR3 has 16 residues. The germline CDR1 and CDR2 sequences are SGHVS and FNYEAQ. The CDR3 sequence is CASSLRWTRNSGELFF. The CDR3 DNA reads as TGTGCCAGCAGCCTCCGGTGGACACGAAACAGCGGGGAGCTGTTTTTT.

This clonotype was seen at least ten times. The CDR3 DNA reads TGTGCCAGCAGTTACGAGAGCTCCTACAATGAGCAGTTCTTC. It codes for CASSYESSYNEQFF. J is TRBJ2-1 and V is TRBV6-5; no definite D call. This CDR3 has 14 residues. V dropped 2 bases and J dropped 0 bases, with 5 bases sitting between them. Per germline, CDR1 MNHEY and CDR2 SVGAGI.

The chain couples TRBV7-9 to TRBJ1-6, with a tentative D call TRBD1 (6 bases). The germline V gene has CDR1 SEHNR and CDR2 FQNEAQ (reference sequence). This CDR3 spans 19 amino acids. With 5 bases removed from V and 0 bases from J, the gap between germline ends came to 20 bases. In nucleotides, the CDR3 is TGTGCCAGCAGCCATAACCCAGAGTGGGGACACTCCTATAATTCACCCCTCCACTTT. Protein product: CASSHNPEWGHSYNSPLHF.

This clonotype was seen ten or more times. The chain employs TRBV20-1 and TRBJ1-5; D is ambiguous. The germline V and J ends were trimmed by 3 bases and 0 bases, with 6 bases remaining between them. Germline V gene sequence: CDR1 DFQATT, CDR2 SNEGSKA (reference sequence). The CDR3 loop spans 13 amino acids. CDR3 bases: TGCAGTGCTAGTCCCTATAGCAATCAGCCCCAGCATTTT. This sequence encodes CSASPYSNQPQHF.

This clonotype is medium-sized (0.01 to 0.1%). The chain couples TRBV12-3 or TRBV12-4 to TRBJ2-7; weak D call: TRBD2 (6 bases). There are 15 residues in the CDR3. Trimming took 0 bases from V and 5 from J, leaving 14 bases between them. In DNA form, the CDR3 reads TGTGCCAGCAGTTTAGCGGGACTGGAAGGGAACGAGCAGTACTTC. The encoded protein is CASSLAGLEGNEQYF.

This clonotype was seen only a few times. V usage is TRBV20-1 and J usage is TRBJ2-5; 8 nucleotides align to TRBD2. The CDR3 is 14 residues long. Germline V gene lookup returns CDR1 DFQATT and CDR2 SNEGSKA (reference sequence). V dropped 3 bases and J dropped 2; count of bases not matched to a gene: 5. The CDR3 DNA reads as TGCAGTGCTAGTGTAGGCGGGAGGCAAGAGACCCAGTACTTC. Translation: CSASVGGRQETQYF.

The chain carries TRBV29-1 and TRBJ2-1; 12 bases fit TRBD1. CDR1 and CDR2 from the germline V gene are SQVTM and ANQGSEA. This CDR3 has 14 amino acids. With V trimmed by 5 bases and J by 8 bases, 7 bases remained unmatched. CDR3: CSVTGQGAADEQFF. DNA for the CDR3: TGCAGCGTTACGGGACAGGGGGCAGCCGATGAGCAGTTCTTC.